This TCR beta chain was captured in a study of technical replicates of blood from several donors. Produced via immunoSEQ multiplex PCR; TCRdb's table is partial and in-frame only. The repertoire holds some 70,000 clones, with 95% to 98% as singletons. Germline lookup yields CDR1 SGHRS and CDR2 YFSETQ. The CDR3 is made up of 14 amino acids. V dropped 0 bases and J dropped 1 base, with 7 bases sitting between them. This chain connects TRBV5-1 to TRBJ2-5; D gene unclear. Material for sequencing was T cells isolated from PBMCs. The clonotype originates from a human donor in good health. Here the CDR3 DNA reads TGCGCCAGCAGCTTGGGACTTTCCCAAGAGACCCAGTACTTC. Amino acid sequence: CASSLGLSQETQYF.